One sample yielded the 28 T cell receptor beta chains listed below, sequenced in a study of T cells in localized non-small cell lung cancer. Clones were sequenced by immunoSEQ multiplex PCR, and TCRdb holds only the in-frame ones, with some missing. The table records around 34,000 clones, approximately 93% of them present only once. Material: peripheral blood, obtained before any cancer treatment. These receptors all stem from a female donor of 60 years or more with stage I lung adenocarcinoma.

The chain carries TRBV18 and TRBJ2-3; 7 bases fit TRBD2. With V trimmed by 11 bases and J by 2 bases, 7 bases remained unmatched. This CDR3 is 13 amino acids long. Germline loops: CDR1 KGHSH, CDR2 LQKENI. CDR3 DNA: TGTGCCGTCCGGGAGGCAGTCACAGATACGCAGTATTTT. This translates into CAVREAVTDTQYF. The full variable domain, its missing parts supplied by reference TRBV18 and TRBJ2-3, is NAGVMQNPRHLVRRRGQEARLRCSPMKGHSHVYWYRQLPEEGLKFMVYLQKENIIDESGMPKERFSAEFPKEGPSILRIQQVVRGDSAAYFCAVREAVTDTQYFGPGTRLTVL.

This chain links TRBV7-3 with TRBJ2-1; D is uncertain. Germline V gene data show CDR1 as SGHTA and CDR2 as FQGTGA. Trimming cost V 5 bases and J 6 bases, with 14 bases left between them. This CDR3 is built from 14 residues. CDR3 residues: CASSDGIALNEQFF. Here the CDR3 DNA reads TGTGCCAGCAGCGATGGGATTGCCCTCAATGAGCAGTTCTTC.

This rearrangement joins TRBV11-1 to TRBJ1-2; tentative D call: TRBD1 (6 bases). CDR3 length: 13 amino acids. Germline V gene lookup returns CDR1 SGHAT and CDR2 FQDESV (reference sequence). V was clipped by 4 bases and J by 8 bases, with 14 bases between them. The CDR3, as DNA: TGTGCCAGCAGCTCCAGGGGTTCGGGAGGCTACACCTTC. It encodes CASSSRGSGGYTF.

The chain joins TRBV14 to TRBJ1-4, with D possibly TRBD1 on 5 matching bases. The CDR3 runs 14 residues. Germline V gene sequence: CDR1 SGHDN, CDR2 FVKESK. Trimming left V 4 bases short and J 6 bases short, with 12 bases between. The CDR3 protein is CASSPRVRDEKLFF. For the CDR3, the DNA is TGTGCCAGCAGCCCCAGGGTCCGGGATGAAAAACTGTTTTTT. The whole variable domain, filled in from reference TRBV14 and TRBJ1-4, reads EAGVTQFPSHSVIEKGQTVTLRCDPISGHDNLYWYRRVMGKEIKFLLHFVKESKQDESGMPNNRFLAERTGGTYSTLKVQPAELEDSGVYFCASSPRVRDEKLFFGSGTQLSVL.

The genes are TRBV7-9 and TRBJ1-2; 8 nucleotides match TRBD1. V shed 3 bases and J 8 bases; nucleotides not matched to a gene: 5. CDR1 is SEHNR, CDR2 FQNEAQ, per germline (reference sequence). The CDR3 loop spans 13 amino acids. CDR3 coding DNA: TGTGCCAGCAGCTTCCGGACAGGGAAGGGCTACACCTTC. Translated, it gives CASSFRTGKGYTF.

This chain uses TRBV7-2 with TRBJ2-2, with no clear D. V shed 1 base and J shed 0 bases, with 6 bases lying between them. Germline values: CDR1 SGHTA, CDR2 FQGNSA. CDR3 length equals 15 residues. Here the CDR3 reads CASSLGSANTGELFF. In DNA, the CDR3 is TGTGCCAGCAGCTTAGGGTCAGCGAACACCGGGGAGCTGTTTTTT.

V and J are TRBV5-6 and TRBJ2-5; D not resolved. Germline values: CDR1 SGHDT, CDR2 YYEEEE. This CDR3 is built from 14 residues. V was shortened by 1 base and J by 1 base, with 8 bases between the two germline ends. The CDR3 loop is CASSLWASQETQYF. The DNA of the CDR3 is TGTGCCAGCAGCTTGTGGGCGAGCCAAGAGACCCAGTACTTC.

The chain joins TRBV18 to TRBJ2-1; TRBD2 matches at 8 bases. CDR1 and CDR2 (germline): KGHSH, LQKENI. The V segment lost 3 bases and the J segment 6 bases; nucleotides outside the gene matches: 4. The CDR3 spans 14 residues. The CDR3 nucleotides are TGTGCCAGCTCACCGACTAGCGAAGGCAATGAGCAGTTCTTC. This encodes CASSPTSEGNEQFF.

The V gene is TRBV5-4, the J gene TRBJ1-1; 10 bases match TRBD1. This CDR3 contains 13 residues. CDR1 SGHNT and CDR2 YYREEE come from the germline V gene (reference sequence). Trimming cost V 4 bases and J 6 bases; bases outside gene matches: 3. The CDR3: CASSPDRGAEAFF. CDR3 bases: TGTGCCAGCAGCCCGGACAGGGGGGCTGAAGCTTTCTTT. Supplemented by reference TRBV5-4 and TRBJ1-1, the full variable domain reads ETGVTQSPTHLIKTRGQQVTLRCSSQSGHNTVSWYQQALGQGPQFIFQYYREEENGRGNFPPRFSGLQFPNYSSELNVNALELDDSALYLCASSPDRGAEAFFGQGTRLTVV.

This chain connects TRBV9 to TRBJ2-1; tentative D call: TRBD2 (5 bases). V was pared by 0 bases and J by 6 bases, with 10 bases between. The CDR3 contains 14 residues. From germline, CDR1 is SGDLS and CDR2 YYNGEE. The CDR3 loop reads CASSVVGSVNEQFF. The CDR3, as DNA: TGTGCCAGCAGCGTAGTGGGGAGTGTCAATGAGCAGTTCTTC.

The V call is TRBV7-9, the J call TRBJ2-7; D not resolved. Germline CDR1 SEHNR, CDR2 FQNEAQ (reference sequence). The CDR3 loop spans 14 amino acids. V gave up 5 bases and J gave up 2 bases, with 13 bases separating them. This CDR3 reads CASSVQDGTYEQYF. CDR3 DNA sequence: TGTGCCAGCAGCGTGCAGGACGGAACCTACGAGCAGTACTTC.

The J gene is TRBJ1-1, the V gene TRBV6-6; D perhaps matches TRBD1 (6 bases). CDR3 length equals 16 residues. Germline CDR1 reads MNHNY; CDR2 reads SVGAGI (reference sequence). The V gene lost 6 bases and the J gene lost 2 bases, with 19 bases spanning the gap. For the CDR3, the DNA is TGTGCCAGCAGCGGAAATTCCGGGACACCAAACACTGAAGCTTTCTTT. It encodes CASSGNSGTPNTEAFF.

This sequence joins TRBV7-2 and TRBJ2-6; 7 positions match TRBD1. Trimming at V came to 3 bases and at J to 3 bases, leaving 2 bases not matched to a gene. The CDR3 is made up of 15 amino acids. Germline V gives CDR1 SGHTA, CDR2 FQGNSA. CDR3 amino acids: CASSLTGSGANVLTF. CDR3 DNA sequence: TGTGCCAGCAGCTTGACAGGGAGTGGGGCCAACGTCCTGACTTTC.

V is TRBV6-5 and J is TRBJ2-7; no definite D call. The CDR3 has 13 residues. Germline loops: CDR1 MNHEY, CDR2 SVGAGI. V gave up 2 bases and J gave up 7 bases, with 12 bases separating them. CDR3 in amino acids: CASSYSVNGEQYV. The CDR3 nucleotides are TGTGCCAGCAGTTACAGCGTTAATGGGGAGCAGTACGTC.

The V gene is TRBV11-2, the J gene TRBJ1-1; a possible D gene is TRBD1 (6 bases). V shed 4 bases and J shed 7 bases, with 22 bases lying between them. CDR3 length: 16 amino acids. CDR1 is SGHAT and CDR2 is FQNNGV in the germline V gene. CDR3 bases: TGTGCCAGCAGCTCCTTAACAGCATCAGGGGTCGGTGAAGCTTTCTTT. Its translation is CASSSLTASGVGEAFF.

The chain couples TRBV4-2 to TRBJ2-3; D assignment may be TRBD1 or TRBD2 (5 bases each). Germline V CDR1 and CDR2: LGHNA, YNFKEQ. The CDR3 is 15 residues long. Trimming stripped 0 bases from V and 2 bases from J, with 9 bases between. For the CDR3, the DNA is TGTGCCAGCAGCCAAGATGGGGGTGCCACAGATACGCAGTATTTT. Translating gives CASSQDGGATDTQYF.

This clone occurred once. The chain uses TRBV28 and TRBJ2-7; possible D gene TRBD1, 5 bases. CDR1 and CDR2 (germline): MDHEN, SYDVKM. The CDR3 consists of 11 residues. V was shortened by 11 bases and J by 6 bases, with 14 bases between the two germline ends. The CDR3 bases are TGTGCCGCACAAGGGGTGGTCGAGCAGTACTTC. Protein product: CAAQGVVEQYF.

V and J are TRBV28 and TRBJ2-7; a weak D match, TRBD1 (6 bases). V was clipped by 1 base and J by 4 bases, with 11 bases between them. CDR1 and CDR2 from the germline V gene are MDHEN and SYDVKM. The CDR3 spans 14 residues. The CDR3 coding sequence is TGTGCCAGCAGTTTATCAGGGGCGGGTTACGAGCAGTACGTC. Translated, it gives CASSLSGAGYEQYV.

This sequence joins TRBV10-1 and TRBJ2-3; TRBD2 is a possible D gene (6 bases). Germline CDR1 is WNHNN and CDR2 is SYGVQD (reference sequence). The CDR3 runs 14 residues. Trimming removed 6 bases from V and 5 bases from J, with 15 bases in between. CDR3 sequence: CASRRLEGIDTQYF. The CDR3 bases are TGCGCCAGCAGGAGGCTGGAGGGGATAGATACGCAGTATTTT.

The CDR3 coding sequence is TGCGCCAGCAGCCAAGTTGAGGGTAACGAGCAGTACTTC. This gives the protein CASSQVEGNEQYF. V and J are TRBV23-1 and TRBJ2-7, with D possibly matching TRBD2 (5 bases). TRBV23-1 is an open reading frame whose function is uncertain. The CDR3 extends over 13 amino acids. Trimming shortened V by 6 bases and J by 5 bases, and 14 bases separated the two germline ends.

The rearrangement uses TRBV28 and TRBJ1-1, with D uncertain. The germline gives CDR1 MDHEN, CDR2 SYDVKM. The CDR3 spans 13 residues. Trimming took 7 bases from V and 8 from J, leaving 17 bases between them. In DNA, the CDR3 is TGTGCCAGCAACCTCCCGTCCCAGGACGAAGCTTTCTTT. Encoded protein: CASNLPSQDEAFF. Variable domain in full (rest from reference TRBV28 and TRBJ1-1): DVKVTQSSRYLVKRTGEKVFLECVQDMDHENMFWYRQDPGLGLRLIYFSYDVKMKEKGDIPEGYSVSREKKERFSLILESASTNQTSMYLCASNLPSQDEAFFGQGTRLTVV.

The rearrangement links TRBV4-3 to TRBJ2-2; 9 positions agree with TRBD1. Germline-derived CDR1 and CDR2 are LGHNA and YSLEER. With 5 bases clipped from V and 3 bases from J, the junction kept 4 bases outside the gene matches. The CDR3 contains 15 residues. The CDR3 is CASSVRDRDTGELFF. Here the CDR3 DNA reads TGCGCCAGCAGCGTCCGGGACAGGGACACCGGGGAGCTGTTTTTT.

This chain links TRBV21-1 with TRBJ1-1; TRBD1, the table's D call, lacks a check against the DNA. TRBV21-1 is deemed a pseudogene. This CDR3 has 15 residues. CDR3 protein: CASSKDGTGHTEAFF. The CDR3 DNA reads as TGTGCCAGCAGCAAAGATGGAACAGGCCACACTGAAGCTTTCTTT.

The rearrangement uses TRBV4-1 and TRBJ1-1; no firm D call. V was trimmed by 4 bases and J by 2 bases, leaving 11 bases between them. The CDR3 has 14 residues. Germline V CDR1 and CDR2: MGHRA, YSYEKL. CDR3 sequence (DNA): TGCGCCAGCAGCCGAACCGCGGGTAACACTGAAGCTTTCTTT. Translation gives CASSRTAGNTEAFF.

This clone was counted a single time. The chain joins TRBV6-1 to TRBJ2-5; possible D gene TRBD1, 5 bases. Germline V CDR1 and CDR2: MNHNS, SASEGT. V was cut by 1 base and J by 1 base, with 10 bases left in between. The CDR3 runs 15 residues. The CDR3 DNA follows: TGTGCCAGCAGTGAAGGGGGCTACCTCCAAGAGACCCAGTACTTC. It translates to CASSEGGYLQETQYF.

The gene calls are TRBV7-2 and TRBJ2-2, with unresolved D. The CDR3 sequence is 13 residues long. Germline loops: CDR1 SGHTA, CDR2 FQGNSA. V was trimmed by 5 bases and J by 6 bases, leaving 10 bases between them. As DNA, the CDR3 is TGTGCCAGCAGCCCACGTCCTGCCGGGGAGCTGTTTTTT. Translating it yields CASSPRPAGELFF.

The rearrangement uses TRBV30 and TRBJ1-5, with D unresolved. Trimming left V 0 bases short and J 6 bases short, with 6 bases between. CDR1 is GTSNPN, CDR2 SVGIG, per germline (reference sequence). This CDR3 has 12 amino acids. This chain's CDR3 is CAWSVLGQPQHF. The CDR3 nucleotides read TGTGCCTGGAGTGTACTAGGTCAGCCCCAGCATTTT.

V usage is TRBV1 and J usage is TRBJ2-2; the listed D gene, TRBD2, was not tested against the DNA. TRBV1 corresponds to a pseudogene. This CDR3 region has 18 residues. The CDR3 spells CTSSQERAGDPKTGELFF. The CDR3 bases are TGCACCAGCAGCCAAGAAAGAGCGGGAGATCCCAAGACCGGGGAGCTGTTTTTT.